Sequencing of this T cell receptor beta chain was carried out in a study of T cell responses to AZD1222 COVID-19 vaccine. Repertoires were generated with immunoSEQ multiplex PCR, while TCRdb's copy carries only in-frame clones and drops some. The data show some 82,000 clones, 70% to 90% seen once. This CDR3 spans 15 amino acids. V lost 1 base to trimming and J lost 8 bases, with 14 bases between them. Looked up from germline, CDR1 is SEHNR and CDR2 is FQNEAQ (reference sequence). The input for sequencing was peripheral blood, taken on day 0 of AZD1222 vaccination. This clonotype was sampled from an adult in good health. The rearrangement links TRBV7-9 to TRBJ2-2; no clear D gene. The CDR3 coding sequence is TGTGCCAGCAGCTTAGTAGGCCCACAGATAGGGGAGCTGTTTTTT. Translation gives CASSLVGPQIGELFF.